This entry is about one T cell receptor beta chain. The repertoire was sequenced with immunoSEQ multiplex PCR; TCRdb's copy has only in-frame clones and lacks some. Among about 60,000 clones listed, about 91% were seen once. The source of the sample is a study of blood T cell repertoires in COVID-19. Study-wide background: PBMCs, B-cell-depleted T cells, or T cells provided the cDNA or gDNA that made up the material.

CDR1 is LNHDA, CDR2 SQIVND, per germline (reference sequence). This CDR3 is built from 13 residues. Trimming pared 3 bases from V and 7 bases from J, leaving 12 bases between. The rearrangement joins TRBV19 to TRBJ2-5, with D maybe TRBD1 (5 bases). Source material: peripheral blood. The clonotype comes from a woman older than 75 with active COVID-19. The CDR3 spells CASSMGPRWTQYF. CDR3 coding DNA: TGTGCCAGTAGTATGGGGCCGAGGTGGACCCAGTACTTC.